These 3 T cell receptor beta chains share one sample of origin, sequenced in a study of blood T cell repertoires in COVID-19. Measured with immunoSEQ multiplex PCR; TCRdb has only the in-frame clones, and not every one. The sample holds 160,000 or so clones, about four fifths seen once. Sequences were obtained from peripheral blood. The receptors here all came from a man in his 60s with acute or convalescent COVID-19.

The chain is built from TRBV29-1 and TRBJ1-2; D unresolved. Germline-derived CDR1 and CDR2 are SQVTM and ANQGSEA. V shed 7 bases and J shed 2 bases, with 11 bases lying between them. CDR3 length: 12 amino acids. CDR3 nucleotides: TGCAGCGCCGGTGGCGGGAACTATGGCTACACCTTC. It translates to CSAGGGNYGYTF.

This clone was detected only a few times. The V gene is TRBV5-1, the J gene TRBJ1-3; no clear D. V lost 3 bases to trimming and J lost 0 bases, with 7 bases between them. The germline V gene has CDR1 SGHRS and CDR2 YFSETQ. There are 14 residues in the CDR3. Written as DNA, the CDR3 is TGCGCCAGCAGCTCTACTAGCTCTGGAAACACCATATATTTT. It codes for CASSSTSSGNTIYF.

The rearrangement uses TRBV4-2 and TRBJ2-7; D unclear. The germline V gene encodes CDR1 LGHNA and CDR2 YNFKEQ. V lost 0 bases and J 3 bases, leaving 3 bases between the germline ends. There are 12 residues in the CDR3. The CDR3 reads CASSQDIYEQYF. The CDR3 DNA reads as TGTGCCAGCAGCCAAGATATCTACGAGCAGTACTTC.